The clone carrying this T cell receptor beta chain was seen a handful of times. J was trimmed by 5 bases and V by 6 bases; bases with no gene match: 3. Germline V gives CDR1 MNHNS, CDR2 SASEGT. This CDR3 has 13 amino acids. TCRdb reassembled clones from the PCR reads with MiXCR. The table lists several thousand clones, more than 25% of them singletons. This sample stems from a study of metastatic and nonmetastatic thyroid tumors. All patients reached thyroid surgery having received no treatment beforehand. The receptor's source is a female donor with papillary thyroid cancer or a benign thyroid nodule (not recorded which). Some clones in this sample may be carry-over from other donors' samples. The sample taken for sequencing was tumor tissue. The chain employs TRBV6-1 and TRBJ1-5; 8 bases fit TRBD1. In DNA, the CDR3 is TGTGCCAGCAGGGGGACAGGATATCAGCCCCAGCATTTT. Translating it yields CASRGTGYQPQHF.